This paragraph reports one TCR beta chain. Trimming shortened V by 6 bases and J by 2 bases, and 14 bases separated the two germline ends. There are 14 residues in the CDR3. Germline V gene sequence: CDR1 SNHLY, CDR2 FYNNEI. This sample is drawn from a study of blood T cell repertoires in COVID-19. Study-wide background: The study drew acute and convalescent COVID-19 samples from the United States, Italy and Spain.

Repertoires were generated with immunoSEQ multiplex PCR, while TCRdb's copy carries only in-frame clones and drops some. There are under 300,000 clones in the sample; 70% to 90% occur only once, and about 2.1% lies in the top ten. The receptor was isolated from a woman in her thirties or forties who had recovered from COVID-19. J is TRBJ2-7 and V is TRBV2, with a weak D call TRBD2 (6 bases). Sequencing input: peripheral blood. The CDR3 protein is CASREGLGPYEQYF. CDR3 DNA sequence: TGTGCCAGCAGGGAGGGGTTAGGGCCCTACGAGCAGTACTTC.